What follows are 30 T cell receptor beta chains derived from one specimen sequenced in a study of cytotoxic CD8 clonotypes in ibrutinib-treated CLL. The data were produced by immunoSEQ multiplex PCR, yet TCRdb's version contains in-frame clones alone and is incomplete. Of around 160,000 clones listed, roughly 80% are singletons. The sample was PBMCs, taken after 12 months of ibrutinib treatment. The receptors stem from a human donor with chronic lymphocytic leukemia.

This clone was seen just once. This rearrangement joins TRBV4-3 to TRBJ1-2; 7 nucleotides match TRBD1. This CDR3 contains 13 residues. Germline CDR1 is LGHNA and CDR2 is YSLEER. V trimming: 1 base; J trimming: 5 bases; junction bases outside the gene matches: 1. The CDR3 spells CASSQADRYGYTF. The CDR3 coding sequence is TGCGCCAGCAGCCAAGCGGACAGGTATGGCTACACCTTC.

The sample holds many counts of this clone. The chain links TRBV11-2 to TRBJ1-2; the D is unclear. V shed 5 bases and J shed 4 bases, with 17 bases lying between them. This CDR3 contains 15 residues. Germline V gives CDR1 SGHAT, CDR2 FQNNGV. The CDR3 protein is CASSPDALRVYGYTF. CDR3 DNA: TGTGCCAGCAGCCCCGACGCCCTAAGAGTCTATGGCTACACCTTC.

This chain uses TRBV7-2 with TRBJ1-1; 7 nucleotides line up with TRBD1. CDR3 length: 15 amino acids. V shed 6 bases, J shed 1 base, and the junction held 8 bases outside the gene matches. From germline, CDR1 is SGHTA and CDR2 FQGNSA. The CDR3 loop reads CASRPRQGTNTEAFF. DNA for the CDR3: TGTGCCAGCAGGCCAAGACAGGGTACGAACACTGAAGCTTTCTTT. Full variable domain (rest looked up from reference TRBV7-2 and TRBJ1-1): GAGVSQSPSNKVTEKGKDVELRCDPISGHTALYWYRQSLGQGLEFLIYFQGNSAPDKSGLPSDRFSAERTGGSVSTLTIQRTQQEDSAVYLCASRPRQGTNTEAFFGQGTRLTVV.

The V call is TRBV18, the J call TRBJ2-5; 8 bases fit TRBD2. This CDR3 has 17 amino acids. The V gene end was trimmed by 1 base and the J gene end by 7 bases; junction bases not matched to a gene: 14. Per the germline V gene, CDR1 is KGHSH and CDR2 is LQKENI. In DNA, the CDR3 is TGTGCCAGCTCACCACAGCCCCGGGGACTAGGGCCAGGGACCCAGTACTTC. Translating it yields CASSPQPRGLGPGTQYF.

The chain joins TRBV7-2 to TRBJ1-2, with 9 bases identical to TRBD1. CDR3 length equals 15 residues. The trim removed 5 bases at V and 4 bases at J, leaving 8 bases unmatched. Per the germline V gene, CDR1 is SGHTA and CDR2 is FQGNSA. CDR3 region: CASSHRDRETYGYTF. The CDR3 DNA sequence: TGTGCCAGCAGCCACCGGGACAGGGAAACCTATGGCTACACCTTC.

This sequence joins TRBV2 and TRBJ2-7; D may be TRBD2 (5 bases). This CDR3 has 14 residues. CDR1 and CDR2 (germline): SNHLY, FYNNEI. V shed 6 bases and J shed 0 bases, with 12 bases lying between them. The CDR3 DNA reads TGTGCCAGCAGAAGGAGCGGCCTCTCCTACGAGCAGTACTTC. Translation gives CASRRSGLSYEQYF.

The CDR3 nucleotides read TGTGCCAGCAGCGTAGGCCCTTGGGTACAAGATGATTCACCCCTCCACTTT. Translation gives CASSVGPWVQDDSPLHF. The chain is built from TRBV9 and TRBJ1-6; the D is unclear. This CDR3 comprises 17 residues. Germline CDR1 and CDR2: SGDLS and YYNGEE. V was clipped by 0 bases and J by 8 bases, with 18 bases between them.

This clone has only one observation. This rearrangement joins TRBV2 to TRBJ2-6; D uncertain. CDR3 length: 14 residues. The V end lost 10 bases, the J end lost 0 bases, and 10 bases lay between the germline ends. Germline loops: CDR1 SNHLY, CDR2 FYNNEI. This chain's CDR3 is CAISLSSGANVLTF. The CDR3 region has the DNA TGTGCCATTTCCCTTAGCTCTGGGGCCAACGTCCTGACTTTC.

This chain links TRBV2 with TRBJ2-7; TRBD1 matches at 7 bases. The CDR3 runs to 15 residues. The V gene's germline CDR1 is SNHLY and CDR2 FYNNEI. J lost 4 bases, V lost 5 bases, and 11 bases had no gene match. The chain's CDR3 is CASSLPEGARYEQYF. The CDR3 DNA sequence: TGTGCCAGCAGTCTTCCCGAGGGGGCTCGATACGAGCAGTACTTC.

The V call is TRBV15, the J call TRBJ2-3, with D tentatively TRBD2 (6 bases). V gave up 4 bases and J gave up 3 bases, with 14 bases separating them. The CDR3 consists of 15 residues. CDR1 is LNHNV, CDR2 YYDKDF, per germline (reference sequence). CDR3 region: CATSNFVGGTDTQYF. The CDR3 DNA sequence: TGTGCCACCAGCAATTTTGTGGGGGGAACAGATACGCAGTATTTT.

The genes are TRBV15 and TRBJ2-7; D might be TRBD2 (6 bases). The germline V gene encodes CDR1 LNHNV and CDR2 YYDKDF (reference sequence). The germline V and J ends were trimmed by 1 base and 2 bases, with 12 bases remaining between them. The CDR3 sequence is 15 residues long. CDR3 DNA sequence: TGTGCCACCAGCAGAGGGGGGGACGGGACCTACGAGCAGTACTTC. Its translation is CATSRGGDGTYEQYF.

This clone was picked up a small number of times. The gene calls are TRBV2 and TRBJ2-2; D might be TRBD2 (6 bases). Germline CDR1 is SNHLY and CDR2 is FYNNEI. Trimming cost V 5 bases and J 4 bases, with 14 bases left between them. The CDR3 is made up of 15 amino acids. CDR3 in amino acids: CASSPRGSGTGELFF. In nucleotides, the CDR3 is TGTGCCAGCAGTCCGAGGGGTAGCGGCACCGGGGAGCTGTTTTTT.

This clone turned up a few times. Other DNA sequences in the same sample also yield this CDR3. The genes are TRBV28 and TRBJ2-7, with 7 bases matching TRBD1. The germline gives CDR1 MDHEN, CDR2 SYDVKM. V shed 5 bases and J 3 bases; nucleotides not matched to a gene: 10. CDR3 size: 15 residues. CDR3 region: CASSPALQGNYEQYF. In nucleotides, the CDR3 is TGTGCCAGCAGTCCCGCATTACAGGGGAACTACGAGCAGTACTTC. The complete variable domain, with remaining parts taken from reference TRBV28 and TRBJ2-7, reads DVKVTQSSRYLVKRTGEKVFLECVQDMDHENMFWYRQDPGLGLRLIYFSYDVKMKEKGDIPEGYSVSREKKERFSLILESASTNQTSMYLCASSPALQGNYEQYFGPGTRLTVT.

This rearrangement joins TRBV7-2 to TRBJ1-1; TRBD1 is a possible D gene (5 bases). Trimming took 0 bases from V and 11 from J, leaving 10 bases between them. The CDR3 contains 12 residues. Germline values: CDR1 SGHTA, CDR2 FQGNSA. In DNA form, the CDR3 reads TGTGCCAGCAGCTTAGCGGTCAGGGAGGCTTTCTTT. It translates to CASSLAVREAFF.

Notes on this clone: Sequence at one end of the junction differs from germline and may be a read error. The chain carries TRBV9 and TRBJ1-2; 10 bases line up with TRBD1. The length of the CDR3 is 15 residues. Germline V lookup: CDR1 SGDLS, CDR2 YYNGEE. The CDR3 sequence is CASSVEYGQGVPSIF. The CDR3 coding sequence is TGTGCCAGCAGCGTAGAGTATGGACAGGGGGTTCCTTCAATCTTC.

There are a few counts of this clone. The V gene is TRBV5-1, the J gene TRBJ1-6, with a weak D call TRBD1 (5 bases). Germline V gives CDR1 SGHRS, CDR2 YFSETQ. V lost 5 bases to trimming and J lost 8 bases, with 11 bases between them. The CDR3 spans 13 residues. The CDR3 here is CASSGRDDSPLHF. CDR3 in DNA: TGCGCCAGCAGTGGCCGGGACGATTCACCCCTCCACTTT.

This clone was observed a handful of times. The chain employs TRBV18 and TRBJ2-1; tentatively, D is TRBD2 (5 bases). V lost 2 bases, J lost 6 bases, and 11 bases lay in between. Per germline, CDR1 KGHSH and CDR2 LQKENI. CDR3 length: 14 amino acids. CDR3 DNA: TGTGCCAGCTCACCAAGAGGACGGGGCAATGAGCAGTTCTTC. Residues: CASSPRGRGNEQFF.

This chain uses TRBV18 with TRBJ2-7; TRBD1 is a possible D gene (6 bases). The CDR3 sequence is 14 residues long. CDR1 is KGHSH and CDR2 is LQKENI in the germline V gene. V lost 2 bases and J 3 bases, leaving 11 bases between the germline ends. CDR3 amino acids: CASSPTGHFYEQYF. CDR3 sequence (DNA): TGTGCCAGCTCACCAACGGGACACTTCTACGAGCAGTACTTC.

The chain links TRBV6-6 to TRBJ1-2; 7 bases agree with TRBD1. Unmatched junction bases numbered 11, after V lost 7 bases and J lost 6 bases. The CDR3 loop spans 14 amino acids. In germline, CDR1 is MNHNY, CDR2 SVGAGI (reference sequence). The CDR3 reads CASKITRQGDGYTF. The CDR3 nucleotides are TGTGCCAGCAAGATTACGAGACAGGGCGATGGCTACACCTTC.

This clone was counted once. The rearrangement uses TRBV28 and TRBJ2-7, with a tentative D call TRBD1 (5 bases). This CDR3 is built from 13 residues. V gave up 10 bases and J gave up 2 bases, with 15 bases separating them. The germline V gene encodes CDR1 MDHEN and CDR2 SYDVKM. The CDR3 DNA sequence: TGTGCCACCCGTGTCCCAGGGCCCTACGAGCAGTACTTC. Amino acids: CATRVPGPYEQYF.

The gene calls are TRBV7-8 and TRBJ2-3; 7 bases line up with TRBD1. The V gene end was trimmed by 1 base and the J gene end by 1 base; junction bases not matched to a gene: 5. From germline, CDR1 is SGHVS and CDR2 FQNEAQ. The CDR3 runs 16 residues. The DNA for the CDR3 is TGTGCCAGCAGCTTAGAGGCAGGGGGACGCACAGATACGCAGTATTTT. It codes for CASSLEAGGRTDTQYF. The complete variable domain, with remaining parts taken from reference TRBV7-8 and TRBJ2-3, reads GAGVSQSPRYKVAKRGQDVALRCDPISGHVSLFWYQQALGQGPEFLTYFQNEAQLDKSGLPSDRFFAERPEGSVSTLKIQRTQQEDSAVYLCASSLEAGGRTDTQYFGPGTRLTVL.

As DNA, the CDR3 is TGTGCCAGCTCACCAAGCGGGGTAAACACCGGGGAGCTGTTTTTT. It translates to CASSPSGVNTGELFF. V usage is TRBV18 and J usage is TRBJ2-2, with TRBD2 identical over 7 bases. Germline lookup yields CDR1 KGHSH and CDR2 LQKENI. With V trimmed by 2 bases and J by 2 bases, 2 bases remained unmatched. CDR3 length: 15 amino acids.

The V gene is TRBV29-1, the J gene TRBJ2-7; 8 nucleotides line up with TRBD1. The CDR3 length is 17 residues. Germline V CDR1 and CDR2: SQVTM, ANQGSEA. V gave up 5 bases and J gave up 5 bases; unmatched junction bases: 20. The CDR3 DNA reads as TGCAGCGTTTCTCCTCGGAGGTCTTCCAGGGGGCCTGACGAGCAGTACTTC. Residues: CSVSPRRSSRGPDEQYF.

This clone was recorded a few times. J is TRBJ2-3 and V is TRBV27; 7 bases are shared with TRBD2. CDR3 length: 14 residues. Germline V lookup: CDR1 MNHEY, CDR2 SMNVEV (reference sequence). The V segment lost 5 bases and the J segment 0 bases; nucleotides outside the gene matches: 2. The CDR3 region is CASSRGGSTDTQYF. The CDR3 DNA follows: TGTGCCAGCAGTAGGGGAGGGAGCACAGATACGCAGTATTTT.

This clone appeared once. J is TRBJ2-5 and V is TRBV19; 10 positions match TRBD2. CDR3 length equals 16 residues. Trimming at V came to 3 bases and at J to 5 bases, leaving 9 bases not matched to a gene. Germline V CDR1 and CDR2: LNHDA, SQIVND (reference sequence). The CDR3 nucleotides are TGTGCCAGTAGTATCTCAAGCGGGAGGGCCCTCGAGACCCAGTACTTC. It encodes CASSISSGRALETQYF.

The table lists this clone with a few counts. Different DNA sequences within this sample yield the same CDR3. The chain recombines TRBV19 with TRBJ1-1, with D perhaps matching TRBD1 (6 bases). Germline V gene sequence: CDR1 LNHDA, CDR2 SQIVND (reference sequence). Between the trimmed V and J ends, which lost 6 bases and 3 bases, there was a span of 14 bases. This CDR3 spans 14 amino acids. The CDR3 is CASRRGGRDTEAFF. The CDR3 nucleotides are TGTGCCAGTAGAAGGGGGGGGCGCGACACTGAAGCTTTCTTT.

V and J are TRBV27 and TRBJ2-1; 9 bases map to TRBD1. The V and J ends lost 5 bases and 5 bases, in that order; junction bases with no gene match: 13. This CDR3 spans 17 amino acids. Germline CDR1 and CDR2: MNHEY and SMNVEV (reference sequence). This chain's CDR3 is CASSPYPGTGSNNEQFF. Written as DNA, the CDR3 is TGTGCCAGCAGTCCCTACCCTGGGACAGGGAGTAACAATGAGCAGTTCTTC.

J is TRBJ2-1 and V is TRBV5-6, with 8 bases identical to TRBD2. The CDR3 is made up of 15 amino acids. The trim removed 2 bases at V and 4 bases at J, leaving 5 bases unmatched. CDR1 and CDR2 from the germline V gene are SGHDT and YYEEEE. The CDR3 loop reads CASSLIAGYYNEQFF. CDR3 coding DNA: TGTGCCAGCAGCTTAATAGCGGGGTATTACAATGAGCAGTTCTTC.

The V and J genes are TRBV28 and TRBJ2-1; a possible D gene is TRBD2 (5 bases). Germline assignment: CDR1 MDHEN and CDR2 SYDVKM. CDR3 size: 15 residues. Trimming pared 5 bases from V and 0 bases from J, leaving 11 bases between. The CDR3 nucleotides read TGTGCCAGCAGTGCCGGACTGAGCTCCTACAATGAGCAGTTCTTC. Translation gives CASSAGLSSYNEQFF.

This chain connects TRBV30 to TRBJ1-1; TRBD1 might be the D (6 bases). From germline, CDR1 is GTSNPN and CDR2 SVGIG (reference sequence). V lost 0 bases and J 1 base, leaving 9 bases between the germline ends. There are 14 residues in the CDR3. CDR3 loop: CAWSVEGGNTEAFF. The CDR3 DNA reads as TGTGCCTGGAGTGTGGAGGGGGGGAACACTGAAGCTTTCTTT.